This TCR beta chain originates from a study of Graves' ophthalmopathy and Graves' hyperthyroidism. Regarding the study as a whole: Most thyroid-expanded clonotypes exceeding 0.001 frequency were also found in blood. The model's ophthalmopathy progression predictions had less than 71% sensitivity and 72.22% specificity.

RNA transcripts were the source from which TCR beta CDR3 regions were amplified. Second-round multiplex PCR came after first-round RT-PCR with HTBI primers. TCRdb reprocessed the multiplex PCR reads with MiXCR, giving one entry per CDR3 protein. The data hold about 240,000 distinct CDR3 sequences, with 45% observed a single time. In germline, CDR1 is SQVTM, CDR2 ANQGSEA. This CDR3 region has 11 residues. V lost 3 bases to trimming and J lost 11 bases, with 13 bases between them. This clonotype was observed at least ten times. The antigen remains unidentified. The PBMCs were taken from about 10 ml of fresh peripheral blood.

The V and J genes are TRBV29-1 and TRBJ1-2; tentative D call: TRBD1 (6 bases). The sample taken for sequencing was peripheral blood. The receptor comes from an adult man with Graves' ophthalmopathy. The DNA for the CDR3 is TGCAGCGTTGATTTGGGGGGCCTATACACCTTC. It codes for CSVDLGGLYTF.